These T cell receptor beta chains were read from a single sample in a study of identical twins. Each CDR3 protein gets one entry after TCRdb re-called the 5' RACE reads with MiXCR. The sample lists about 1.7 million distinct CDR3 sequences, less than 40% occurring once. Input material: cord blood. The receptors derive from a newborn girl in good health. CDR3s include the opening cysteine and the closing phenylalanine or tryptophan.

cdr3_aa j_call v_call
CASSKGGTGGNIQYF TRBJ2-4 TRBV21-1
CASIKRRTSNEKLFF TRBJ1-4 TRBV21-1
CATKGDRRKTGELFF TRBJ2-2 TRBV10-3
CASSERTQGGGYTF TRBJ1-2 TRBV2
CAIGLSTSEQYF TRBJ2-7 TRBV10-3
CASSFTLAGSYNEQYF TRBJ2-7 TRBV12-3/TRBV12-4
CSASPLAGGPKSYEQYF - TRBV20-1
CASSQRYTDTQYF TRBJ2-3 TRBV27
CASSVDWRWTGYEQYF TRBJ2-7 TRBV9
CSAQRGRSSYNEQFF TRBJ2-1 TRBV20-1
CASSLKTGYGYTF TRBJ1-2 TRBV27
CAITVGTGELFF TRBJ2-2 TRBV10-3
CSVQRGLAYEQYF TRBJ2-7 TRBV20-1
CATSDYCWRSQPQHF TRBJ1-5 TRBV24-1
CASLRASYEQYF TRBJ2-7 TRBV5-8
CASSSRFNQPQHF TRBJ1-5 TRBV28
CAGSQLGGTDYGYTF TRBJ1-2 TRBV16
CASSLVPASGNTIYF TRBJ1-3 TRBV27
CASTATAPYEQYF TRBJ2-7 TRBV28
CASSEFQPQHF TRBJ1-5 TRBV6-1
CASSFQGGGYGYTF TRBJ1-2 TRBV27
CSATPSQETQYF TRBJ2-5 TRBV20-1
CASTLRDNYNEQFF TRBJ2-1 TRBV7-8
CSASRGLVFRNEQFF TRBJ2-1 TRBV20-1
CASSEAPGNTEAFF TRBJ1-1 TRBV6-1
CASSQAPSRSHNEQFF TRBJ2-1 TRBV14
CSARGGTAYEQYF TRBJ2-7 TRBV20-1
CASSSPLRGTYEQYF TRBJ2-7 TRBV27
CSAGLAGYNEQYF TRBJ2-7 TRBV20-1
CASSQELKGINENLFF TRBJ1-4 TRBV4-2
CASSYSDSHTEAFF TRBJ1-1 TRBV6-6
CASSIGSQGNQPQHF TRBJ1-5 TRBV7-2
CASSQDTGWDTEAFF TRBJ1-1 TRBV4-1
CSAPTRSEETQYF TRBJ2-5 TRBV20-1
CASSLRTLAGGTDNEQFF TRBJ2-1 TRBV27
CASSLAGTVYEQSF TRBJ2-4 TRBV7-9
CASSYSVKGELFF TRBJ2-2 TRBV6-5